The clone carrying this T cell receptor beta chain was seen ten or more times. The antigen remains unidentified. Regarding time point: blood at routine non-recurrence follow-up after resection. Each molecule of TCR cDNA was tagged with one unique molecular identifier. TCRdb ran MiXCR on the 5' RACE reads and lists one entry per CDR3 protein. The sample holds some 35,000 distinct CDR3 sequences, roughly 8% seen once. Trimming removed 0 bases at V and 1 base at J, with 10 bases between. The CDR3 sequence is 16 residues long. The germline V gene encodes CDR1 LGHNA and CDR2 YNFKEQ. The sample belongs to a study of spatial heterogeneity in lung cancer. Turning to the study itself: Sequencing was performed on follow-up PBMC samples when available, collected at a median of approximately 2 years after resection. Consistent detection of more beta-chain than alpha-chain sequences was observed. Study-wide points: Circulating ubiquitous expanded tumor TCRs were observed more frequently at resection than at follow-up.

The sample consisted of PBMCs, taken at follow-up. V usage is TRBV4-2 and J usage is TRBJ2-1; D is perhaps TRBD1 or TRBD2 (6 bases each). The receptor was isolated from a male donor with early-stage non-small cell lung cancer. The CDR3 DNA sequence: TGTGCCAGCAGCCAAGATCGGGGGCAGTCCTACAATGAGCAGTTCTTC. Encoded protein: CASSQDRGQSYNEQFF.